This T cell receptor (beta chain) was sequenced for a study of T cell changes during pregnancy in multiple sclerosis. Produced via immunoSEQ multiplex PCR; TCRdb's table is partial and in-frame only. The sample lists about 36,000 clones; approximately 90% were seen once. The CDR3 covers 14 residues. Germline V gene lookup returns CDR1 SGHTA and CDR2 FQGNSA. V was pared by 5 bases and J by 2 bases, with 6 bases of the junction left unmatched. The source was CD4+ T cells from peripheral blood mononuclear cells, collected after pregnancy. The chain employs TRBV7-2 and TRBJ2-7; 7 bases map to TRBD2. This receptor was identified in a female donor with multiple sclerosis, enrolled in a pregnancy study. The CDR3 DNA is TGTGCCAGCAGCCCAGCGGGGCGCGCCTACGAGCAGTACTTC. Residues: CASSPAGRAYEQYF.